The source of this T cell receptor (beta chain) is a study of blood T cell repertoires in COVID-19. Trimming at V came to 4 bases and at J to 2 bases, leaving 6 bases not matched to a gene. This CDR3 has 15 amino acids. The germline V gene has CDR1 SGHAT and CDR2 FQNNGV. Original data processing: How many nucleated cells were present was estimated from reference gene primer amplification. Measured with immunoSEQ multiplex PCR; TCRdb has only the in-frame clones, and not every one. D and trimming come from the DNA, and the V and J calls and clone size come from that table. The sample contains around 130,000 clones, roughly 90% of which appear only once.

The J gene is TRBJ2-5, the V gene TRBV11-2; TRBD2 matches at 8 bases. The sample taken for sequencing was PBMCs or T cells enriched from blood (not recorded which). This clonotype was obtained from a woman between 50 and 59 years old who had recovered from COVID-19. The CDR3 region is CASSSPTSEQETQYF. CDR3 DNA: TGTGCCAGCAGCTCCCCGACTAGCGAACAAGAGACCCAGTACTTC.